A single sample is the source of the 2 T cell receptor beta chains below, sequenced in a study of T cells in Graves' hyperthyroidism and ophthalmopathy. Template material for amplifying TCR beta CDR3 regions consisted of RNA transcripts. Carried out on the TCR CDR3, a first-round RT-PCR used the HTBI primer set. TCRdb used MiXCR to reprocess the multiplex PCR reads, holding one entry per CDR3 protein. The table has about 600,000 distinct CDR3 sequences, roughly a sixth seen once; the top ten hold roughly 3.3%. Source material: blood. Receptors originate from a woman between 40 and 50 years old with Graves' ophthalmopathy.

The V gene is TRBV2, the J gene TRBJ2-2, with 8 positions matching TRBD2. The trim removed 7 bases at V and 9 bases at J, leaving 19 bases unmatched. The CDR3 length is 17 residues. CDR1 is SNHLY and CDR2 is FYNNEI in the germline V gene. CDR3 residues: CASKELPSGGQGRELFF. CDR3 nucleotides: TGTGCCAGCAAAGAACTCCCGTCGGGGGGGCAGGGCCGGGAGCTGTTTTTT.

With regard to this clonotype: A read error may explain this, as a much larger clone is one base away. V gene TRBV2 combines with J gene TRBJ2-2; 12 bases line up with TRBD1. The V gene's germline CDR1 is SNHLY and CDR2 FYNNEI. This CDR3 spans 16 amino acids. The CDR3 DNA reads as TGTGCCGGCAGTGACCGGGACAGGGGGCTCACCGGGGAGCTGTTTTTT. Translated, it gives CAGSDRDRGLTGELFF.